This passage covers 8 T cell receptor beta chains from one sample sequenced in a study of Ad26.COV2.S vaccination and SARS-CoV-2 variants. The sample's treatment: around 19 received Ad26.COV2.S at low or high dose, single or two shots; 5 received placebo; per-sample allocation not given. Following the first vaccine or placebo injection, samples were taken on day 63. This table comes from immunoSEQ multiplex PCR, and its TCRdb copy is limited to in-frame clones, with some not included. The sample has 430,000 or so clones; 89% are singletons. Sequenced here: peripheral blood, sampled in a trial of Ad26.COV2.S vaccine versus placebo. These receptors were collected from a person between 18 and 65 years old who received the Ad26.COV2.S COVID-19 vaccine or a placebo.

The V gene is TRBV6-2 or TRBV6-3, the J gene TRBJ2-1, with no clear D. Per the germline V gene, CDR1 is MNHEY and CDR2 is SVGEGT. The CDR3 totals 17 residues. V dropped 0 bases and J dropped 3 bases, with 15 bases sitting between them. Here the CDR3 reads CASSYSPLTTYYNEQFF. The CDR3, as DNA: TGTGCCAGCAGTTACTCTCCTCTCACCACCTACTACAATGAGCAGTTCTTC.

This clone was detected once. The V and J genes are TRBV28 and TRBJ2-2; D is ambiguous. V shed 7 bases and J shed 6 bases, with 12 bases lying between them. The CDR3 contains 13 residues. Looked up from germline, CDR1 is MDHEN and CDR2 is SYDVKM. CDR3 loop: CASTPLASGELFF. Written as DNA, the CDR3 is TGTGCCAGCACCCCACTGGCCTCCGGGGAGCTGTTTTTT.

The V call is TRBV27, the J call TRBJ1-6, with a tentative D call TRBD1 (5 bases). Germline loops: CDR1 MNHEY, CDR2 SMNVEV (reference sequence). Deletions cut 5 bases from V and 9 bases from J, with 20 bases between. The CDR3 runs to 16 residues. In nucleotides, the CDR3 is TGTGCCAGCAGTATGACGGGACCGGGATTTGGTTCACCCCTCCACTTT. It is translated as CASSMTGPGFGSPLHF.

The chain combines TRBV19 with TRBJ1-2, with 10 nucleotides matching TRBD1. With 6 bases clipped from V and 11 bases from J, the junction kept 9 bases outside the gene matches. Looked up from germline, CDR1 is LNHDA and CDR2 is SQIVND (reference sequence). This CDR3 contains 13 residues. The CDR3: CASSDRGRRPYTF. CDR3 coding DNA: TGTGCCAGTAGCGACAGGGGGCGACGGCCTTACACCTTC. The complete variable domain, with remaining parts taken from reference TRBV19 and TRBJ1-2, reads DGGITQSPKYLFRKEGQNVTLSCEQNLNHDAMYWYRQDPGQGLRLIYYSQIVNDFQKGDIAEGYSVSREKKESFPLTVTSAQKNPTAFYLCASSDRGRRPYTFGSGTRLTVV.

The chain joins TRBV4-2 to TRBJ1-4; the D gene is possibly TRBD1 (6 bases). V was cut by 0 bases and J by 8 bases, with 16 bases left in between. Germline CDR1 is LGHNA and CDR2 is YNFKEQ. This CDR3 contains 16 residues. The CDR3 sequence is CASSQDEGEGGEKLFF. CDR3 in DNA: TGTGCCAGCAGCCAAGATGAGGGGGAAGGCGGCGAAAAACTGTTTTTT.

Of note for this clone: This sample also contains other DNA sequences that code for the same CDR3. The V and J genes are TRBV5-1 and TRBJ2-3; no definite D call. The V end lost 0 bases, the J end lost 2 bases, and 7 bases lay between the germline ends. Germline CDR1 SGHRS, CDR2 YFSETQ. The CDR3 is 14 residues long. This CDR3 reads CASSLGGPTDTQYF. DNA for the CDR3: TGCGCCAGCAGCTTGGGAGGCCCCACAGATACGCAGTATTTT. Full variable domain (missing parts from reference TRBV5-1 and TRBJ2-3): KAGVTQTPRYLIKTRGQQVTLSCSPISGHRSVSWYQQTPGQGLQFLFEYFSETQRNKGNFPGRFSGRQFSNSRSEMNVSTLELGDSALYLCASSLGGPTDTQYFGPGTRLTVL.

The genes are TRBV3-1 (or the pseudogene TRBV3-2) and TRBJ2-7; maybe TRBD1 (5 bases). V gave up 4 bases and J gave up 2 bases, with 27 bases separating them. Germline V lookup: CDR1 LGHDT, CDR2 YNNKEL (reference sequence). This CDR3 region has 19 residues. The CDR3 spells CASSPTDLTLQETPYEQYF. The CDR3 region has the DNA TGTGCCAGCAGCCCAACCGACCTAACCTTACAGGAGACTCCCTACGAGCAGTACTTC.

The chain is built from TRBV18 and TRBJ2-3; TRBD2 is a possible D gene (5 bases). The V gene's germline CDR1 is KGHSH and CDR2 LQKENI. This CDR3 comprises 15 residues. The V end was cut by 4 bases, the J end by 1 base, with 12 bases between. The CDR3 bases are TGTGCCAGCTCACGTGGGAGAATTGGCACAGATACGCAGTATTTT. This sequence encodes CASSRGRIGTDTQYF. The full variable domain, its missing parts supplied by reference TRBV18 and TRBJ2-3, is NAGVMQNPRHLVRRRGQEARLRCSPMKGHSHVYWYRQLPEEGLKFMVYLQKENIIDESGMPKERFSAEFPKEGPSILRIQQVVRGDSAAYFCASSRGRIGTDTQYFGPGTRLTVL.